These 27 T cell receptor beta chains came from one sample sequenced in a study of T-cell memory formation after mild COVID-19. TCRdb re-called the 5' RACE reads with MiXCR, one entry per CDR3 protein. The sample carries 270,000 or so distinct CDR3 sequences, roughly 18% recorded once. The source material was PBMCs or a T cell subset sorted from them (not recorded which). These receptors were collected from a man aged 18 to 29 who had mild COVID-19 (a few samples of this study predate the infection). Cell type and time point are not known.

The chain combines TRBV7-2 with TRBJ2-7, with D perhaps TRBD2 (7 bases). Trimming stripped 3 bases from V and 5 bases from J, with 14 bases between. The germline V gene encodes CDR1 SGHTA and CDR2 FQGNSA. CDR3 length: 14 amino acids. The CDR3 sequence is CASSFRGGVDEQYV. CDR3 bases: TGTGCCAGCAGCTTCAGGGGAGGGGTAGACGAGCAGTACGTC.

This clonotype was counted ten times or more. The chain joins TRBV3-1 to TRBJ2-7, with D perhaps matching TRBD2 (6 bases). V lost 3 bases and J lost 6, with 6 bases in between. Germline V lookup: CDR1 LGHDT, CDR2 YNNKEL (reference sequence). The CDR3 length is 11 residues. CDR3 region: CASSQGGEQYF. CDR3 coding DNA: TGTGCCAGCAGCCAGGGGGGCGAGCAGTACTTC.

In its sample, this clonotype was seen a few times. The rearrangement joins TRBV9 to TRBJ2-5; TRBD2 matches at 12 bases. V was pared by 0 bases and J by 2 bases, with 5 bases of the junction left unmatched. The CDR3 has 17 residues. The germline V gene has CDR1 SGDLS and CDR2 YYNGEE. The CDR3 spells CASSVGRTSGAQETQYF. The CDR3 DNA is TGTGCCAGCAGCGTAGGGAGGACTAGCGGGGCGCAAGAGACCCAGTACTTC.

V and J are TRBV30 and TRBJ1-6, with a possible D match to TRBD1 (5 bases). The CDR3 is 13 residues long. Trimming took 5 bases from V and 6 from J, leaving 11 bases between them. The V gene's germline CDR1 is GTSNPN and CDR2 SVGIG (reference sequence). CDR3 nucleotides: TGTGCCTGGGAGGGGAGCCCTAATTCACCCCTCCACTTT. Its protein product is CAWEGSPNSPLHF.

This clonotype was seen ten or more times. J is TRBJ2-1 and V is TRBV28; the match to TRBD2 covers 9 bases. Trimming cost V 7 bases and J 5 bases; bases outside gene matches: 9. This CDR3 region has 15 residues. The germline V gene encodes CDR1 MDHEN and CDR2 SYDVKM. The CDR3 here is CASISLSGGNNEQFF. CDR3 DNA sequence: TGTGCCAGCATTTCACTGAGCGGGGGGAACAATGAGCAGTTCTTC.

CDR3: CASSSLRAGANVLTF. In nucleotides, the CDR3 is TGTGCCAGCAGCTCGCTCCGGGCTGGGGCCAACGTCCTGACTTTC. This chain joins TRBV11-2 and TRBJ2-6; D gene ambiguous. The CDR3 runs 15 residues. Trimming took off 4 bases at V and 2 bases at J, with 9 bases between the two ends. Germline CDR1 reads SGHAT; CDR2 reads FQNNGV.

The chain couples TRBV4-3 to TRBJ2-7; no clear D. CDR1 and CDR2 from the germline V gene are LGHNA and YSLEER. Trimming cost V 0 bases and J 5 bases, with 8 bases left between them. The CDR3 has 13 residues. CDR3: CASSQEYADEQYF. Here the CDR3 DNA reads TGCGCCAGCAGCCAAGAGTATGCAGACGAGCAGTACTTC.

This clonotype has only a few counts. The CDR3 nucleotides are TGCAGTGCTAGATCGGCCCTCAACGAGCAGTACGTC. Its translation is CSARSALNEQYV. The chain is built from TRBV20-1 and TRBJ2-7, with D unclear. Germline CDR1 DFQATT, CDR2 SNEGSKA (reference sequence). The V end was cut by 2 bases, the J end by 5 bases, with 10 bases between. This CDR3 has 12 residues.

This sequence joins TRBV12-3 or TRBV12-4 and TRBJ2-5, with 9 nucleotides matching TRBD2. V lost 2 bases and J lost 3; bases outside the gene matches: 1. This CDR3 is built from 14 residues. The CDR3 loop is CASSLLAGKETQYF. Written as DNA, the CDR3 is TGTGCCAGCAGTTTACTAGCGGGAAAAGAGACCCAGTACTTC.

In this sample, this clonotype turned up a few times. The chain employs TRBV27 and TRBJ2-5, with D perhaps matching TRBD2 (5 bases). Germline CDR1 is MNHEY and CDR2 is SMNVEV (reference sequence). CDR3 length: 13 amino acids. Deletions cut 6 bases from V and 5 bases from J, with 13 bases between. The CDR3: CASRRLLRETQYF. CDR3 DNA sequence: TGTGCCAGCAGAAGACTACTTCGGGAGACCCAGTACTTC.

This clonotype was seen more than once but under ten times. This chain links TRBV7-2 with TRBJ1-6; TRBD1 is a possible D gene (6 bases). CDR3 length: 17 amino acids. Germline-derived CDR1 and CDR2 are SGHTA and FQGNSA. Trimming left V 1 base short and J 0 bases short, with 10 bases between. The CDR3 bases are TGTGCCAGCAGCTTAGAGACAGGATACTCCTATAATTCACCCCTCCACTTT. This gives the protein CASSLETGYSYNSPLHF. Full variable domain (outside the CDR3, taken from reference TRBV7-2 and TRBJ1-6): GAGVSQSPSNKVTEKGKDVELRCDPISGHTALYWYRQSLGQGLEFLIYFQGNSAPDKSGLPSDRFSAERTGGSVSTLTIQRTQQEDSAVYLCASSLETGYSYNSPLHFGNGTRLTVT.

The sample holds a few counts of this clonotype. The J gene is TRBJ1-2, the V gene TRBV19, with D uncertain. Trimming left V 6 bases short and J 5 bases short, with 19 bases between. The CDR3 consists of 15 residues. CDR1 and CDR2 (germline): LNHDA, SQIVND (reference sequence). CDR3 nucleotide sequence: TGTGCCAGTAGCGCTCCTGATTCGGAGGGATATGGCTACACCTTC. Its protein is CASSAPDSEGYGYTF.

The chain couples TRBV5-1 to TRBJ2-6; D not resolved. Germline CDR1 reads SGHRS; CDR2 reads YFSETQ. Trimming cost V 1 base and J 0 bases, with 8 bases left between them. This CDR3 has 16 residues. CDR3: CASSLSGYSGANVLTF. Here the CDR3 DNA reads TGCGCCAGCAGCTTGTCGGGTTACTCTGGGGCCAACGTCCTGACTTTC.

CDR3 sequence reads: CASSQSRLGQETQYF. In nucleotides, the CDR3 is TGCGCCAGCAGTCAATCCCGGTTAGGACAAGAGACCCAGTACTTC. The V and J genes are TRBV23-1 and TRBJ2-5, with D uncertain. TRBV23-1 qualifies as an ORF whose function is uncertain. V lost 0 bases, J lost 2 bases, and 10 bases lay in between. CDR3 length: 15 amino acids.

This clonotype was observed a few times. The chain combines TRBV28 with TRBJ2-7, with D possibly matching TRBD1 (5 bases). CDR3 length: 16 amino acids. V was pared by 3 bases and J by 0 bases, with 15 bases between. In germline, CDR1 is MDHEN, CDR2 SYDVKM. The CDR3 DNA follows: TGTGCCAGCAGTTTGGGTGGTAGGGGCCGCTCCTACGAGCAGTACGTC. Its translation is CASSLGGRGRSYEQYV.

This clonotype appeared a few times. The chain couples TRBV5-5 to TRBJ1-3, with D uncertain. The V end was cut by 4 bases, the J end by 0 bases, with 11 bases between. The CDR3 covers 15 residues. Looked up from germline, CDR1 is SGHKS and CDR2 is YYEKEE (reference sequence). DNA of the CDR3: TGTGCCAGCAGCATTTCGGGCAGCTCTGGAAACACCATATATTTT. Translated, it gives CASSISGSSGNTIYF.

The V and J genes are TRBV27 and TRBJ2-7, with D possibly TRBD2 on 5 matching bases. CDR3 size: 13 residues. The ends were cut back, 5 bases at V and 3 bases at J, with 11 bases in the middle. The germline V gene has CDR1 MNHEY and CDR2 SMNVEV (reference sequence). DNA for the CDR3: TGTGCCAGCAGTCCGGGGAGTTTCTACGAGCAGTACGTC. Its protein product is CASSPGSFYEQYV.

This clonotype was seen only once. The chain recombines TRBV6-2 or TRBV6-3 with TRBJ2-7; D gene unclear. V shed 5 bases and J shed 7 bases, with 15 bases lying between them. This CDR3 is built from 13 residues. Germline CDR1 reads MNHEY; CDR2 reads SVGEGT. The DNA for the CDR3 is TGTGCCAGCAGTCTACCCATTCTATCGGAGCAGTACTTC. Residues: CASSLPILSEQYF.

A few counts support this clonotype. The chain joins TRBV5-1 to TRBJ2-1; TRBD2 matches at 10 bases. The germline V gene has CDR1 SGHRS and CDR2 YFSETQ. The CDR3 loop spans 16 amino acids. The junction had 11 bases not matched to a gene; V was cut back by 2 bases and J by 9 bases. The chain's CDR3 is CASSLAGGSLSGEQFF. For the CDR3, the DNA is TGCGCCAGCAGCTTAGCGGGGGGGAGCCTGTCCGGTGAGCAGTTCTTC.

The chain carries TRBV11-2 and TRBJ2-1; D gene unclear. Trimming took 1 base from V and 5 from J, leaving 15 bases between them. CDR1 is SGHAT and CDR2 is FQNNGV in the germline V gene. This CDR3 spans 16 amino acids. CDR3 in DNA: TGTGCCAGCAGCTTAGGAGTCGGCAACCCCAACAATGAGCAGTTCTTC. Translation: CASSLGVGNPNNEQFF. The whole variable domain, filled in from reference TRBV11-2 and TRBJ2-1, reads EAGVAQSPRYKIIEKRQSVAFWCNPISGHATLYWYQQILGQGPKLLIQFQNNGVVDDSQLPKDRFSAERLKGVDSTLKIQPAKLEDSAVYLCASSLGVGNPNNEQFFGPGTRLTVL.

This clonotype was recorded a few times. This chain connects TRBV7-9 to TRBJ2-7, with D perhaps matching TRBD1 (5 bases). Germline-derived CDR1 and CDR2 are SEHNR and FQNEAQ (reference sequence). This CDR3 comprises 13 residues. With 2 bases removed from V and 4 bases from J, the gap between germline ends came to 9 bases. The CDR3 nucleotides are TGTGCCAGCAGCTTACTGACAGCTTACGAGCAGTACTTC. Amino acid sequence: CASSLLTAYEQYF.

This clonotype showed up many times. The V and J genes are TRBV4-2 and TRBJ2-5; possible D gene TRBD1, 6 bases. With 1 base removed from V and 2 bases from J, the gap between germline ends came to 14 bases. This CDR3 is 16 amino acids long. Germline-derived CDR1 and CDR2 are LGHNA and YNFKEQ. The CDR3 loop is CASSQAAGQPQETQYF. CDR3 in DNA: TGTGCCAGCAGCCAAGCAGCCGGACAGCCTCAAGAGACCCAGTACTTC.

This clonotype has just a few counts. The V call is TRBV28, the J call TRBJ1-6, with a tentative D call TRBD1 (6 bases). CDR1 MDHEN and CDR2 SYDVKM come from the germline V gene. Trimming shortened V by 7 bases and J by 10 bases, and 20 bases separated the two germline ends. CDR3 length: 15 residues. CDR3 nucleotide sequence: TGTGCCAGCACTAGCCGTCCGGGGGGGCGCTCACCCCTCCACTTT. Amino acid sequence: CASTSRPGGRSPLHF.

This chain connects TRBV4-2 to TRBJ1-1; weak D call: TRBD1 (6 bases). The germline V and J ends were trimmed by 1 base and 4 bases, with 13 bases remaining between them. CDR1 LGHNA and CDR2 YNFKEQ come from the germline V gene. This CDR3 region has 15 residues. Here the CDR3 reads CASSQVGGLGTEAFF. Written as DNA, the CDR3 is TGTGCCAGCAGCCAAGTGGGGGGCTTGGGCACTGAAGCTTTCTTT.

This rearrangement joins TRBV9 to TRBJ2-6; TRBD1 matches at 10 bases. Losses at the gene ends were 3 bases for V and 3 bases for J; bases not matched to a gene: 6. This CDR3 has 17 residues. Per germline, CDR1 SGDLS and CDR2 YYNGEE. The CDR3 DNA follows: TGTGCCAGCAGCGCGACAGGGGGCGCGAGTGGGGCCAACGTCCTGACTTTC. Translation gives CASSATGGASGANVLTF.

This clonotype occurred a few times. V usage is TRBV12-3 or TRBV12-4 and J usage is TRBJ2-1; 16 bases map to TRBD2. J lost 4 bases, V lost 5 bases, and 11 bases had no gene match. This CDR3 is built from 19 residues. The CDR3 protein is CASSTPGTSGGGQYNEQFF. DNA for the CDR3: TGTGCCAGCAGTACCCCCGGGACTAGCGGGGGGGGGCAGTACAATGAGCAGTTCTTC.

The rearrangement joins TRBV5-1 to TRBJ1-4; D is uncertain. The CDR3 length is 14 residues. CDR1 is SGHRS and CDR2 is YFSETQ in the germline V gene. Between the trimmed V and J ends, which lost 0 bases and 2 bases, there was a span of 5 bases. CDR3 in DNA: TGCGCCAGCAGCTTGGAAGGGACTAATGAAAAACTGTTTTTT. Its protein product is CASSLEGTNEKLFF.